These T cell receptor beta chains were read from a single sample in a study of post-analysis software for immune sequencing data. TCRdb re-called the PCR reads with MiXCR, one entry per CDR3 protein. The repertoire includes about 820,000 distinct CDR3 sequences, approximately 53% of them detected once, and approximately 4.3% sits in the top ten. The sample was blood. The receptors originated from a girl between 5 and 17 years old with multiple sclerosis. The CDR3 runs from the conserved cysteine through the conserved F or W. The D gene is left open where the match is weak. A row's size may be missing; if present it is once, few, many or a size class.

d_call,j_call,clone_size,v_call,cdr3_nt,cdr3_aa
-,TRBJ1-2,-,TRBV29-1,TGCAGCGTTGAAGTCGCTAACTATGGCTACACCTTC,CSVEVANYGYTF
-,TRBJ1-5,few,TRBV3-1,TGTGCCAGCAGCCAAGGACCGGTTATTAATCAGCCCCAGCATTTT,CASSQGPVINQPQHF
-,TRBJ1-4,-,TRBV30,TGTGCCTGGAGCCCAATAGGGCCCGAAAAACTGTTTTTT,CAWSPIGPEKLFF
TRBD2,TRBJ2-1,-,TRBV6-2/TRBV6-3,TGTGCCAGCACAGGACCCACGGGGGGGGCCTACAATGAGCAGTTCTTC,CASTGPTGGAYNEQFF
-,TRBJ2-5,-,TRBV7-8,TGTGCCAGCAGCCCCCGGACGGCTAGCCGTGAGGAGACCCAGTACTTC,CASSPRTASREETQYF
-,TRBJ2-1,few,TRBV12-3/TRBV12-4,TGTGCCAGCAGTCGCGGTCCGGGACCGGGTGTACGTGAGCAGTTCTTC,CASSRGPGPGVREQFF
-,TRBJ2-1,-,TRBV11-2,TGTGCCAGCAGCTTAGGGGGAGGGGGGTGGTACAATGAGCAGTTCTTC,CASSLGGGGWYNEQFF
TRBD1,TRBJ1-5,-,TRBV25-1,TGTGCCAGCACCGGGACAGGGGAAGATCTGTCCCAGCATTTT,CASTGTGEDLSQHF
-,TRBJ1-2,few,TRBV29-1,TGCAGCGTTGAAGATCTAGGGGGGATCTATGGCTACACCTTC,CSVEDLGGIYGYTF
TRBD1,TRBJ1-6,-,TRBV7-8,TGTGCCAGCAGCCCTCGGGACAGGGGAGGCTCACCCCTCCACTTT,CASSPRDRGGSPLHF
TRBD2,TRBJ2-5,few,TRBV10-3,TGTGCCATCAGAAAGGGGACTAGCGGGCAAGAGACCCAGTACTTC,CAIRKGTSGQETQYF
TRBD1,TRBJ1-5,-,TRBV12-3/TRBV12-4,TGTGCCAGCACCCCGGGACAGGCAGATCAGCCCCAGCATTTT,CASTPGQADQPQHF
-,TRBJ1-4,-,TRBV7-8,TGTGCCAGCAGCTCGGGGGGGGTAACTAATGAAAAACTGTTTTTT,CASSSGGVTNEKLFF
TRBD2,TRBJ2-1,-,TRBV6-2/TRBV6-3,TGTGCCAGCAGTTCCGGCTCGGGAGGACCCTACAATGAGCAGTTCTTC,CASSSGSGGPYNEQFF
-,TRBJ1-2,-,TRBV20-1,TGCAGTGCTGAACCCCGGGGACTTAAGGGGTATGGCTACACCTTC,CSAEPRGLKGYGYTF
-,TRBJ2-6,-,TRBV5-1,TGCGCCAGCAGCGACAGGTCCGACTCTGGGGCCAACGTCCTGACTTTC,CASSDRSDSGANVLTF
-,TRBJ2-5,few,TRBV5-5,TGTGCCAGCAGCTTGGAAGGGTTCCAGGAGACCCAGTACTTC,CASSLEGFQETQYF
-,TRBJ2-5,-,TRBV7-9,TGTGCCAGCAGCTGGGACTTCCGTATATTGGAGACCCAGTACTTC,CASSWDFRILETQYF
TRBD2,TRBJ2-1,-,TRBV10-3,TGTGCCATCCGGCCAGCGGGATTTTACAATGAGCAGTTCTTC,CAIRPAGFYNEQFF
TRBD2,TRBJ2-5,few,TRBV7-6,TGTGCCAGCAGCTTAGTCGCCGGACTAGCGGGAGGGCTCCAGTACTTC,CASSLVAGLAGGLQYF
-,TRBJ2-3,-,TRBV5-1,TGCGCCAGCAGCTTGGCCCCCAGCGCAGATACGCAGTATTTT,CASSLAPSADTQYF
-,TRBJ2-2,-,TRBV20-1,TGCAGTGCTAGAGGGGGAGTGGGTACCGGGGAGCTGTTTTTT,CSARGGVGTGELFF
-,TRBJ2-7,few,TRBV7-2,TGTGCCAGCAGCTTAGCCCAACACGGAGGCTACGAGCAGTACTTC,CASSLAQHGGYEQYF
-,TRBJ2-7,-,TRBV7-2,TGTGCCAGCAGCTTAACCCCCTACGAGCAGTACTTC,CASSLTPYEQYF
-,TRBJ1-2,-,TRBV20-1,TGCAGTGCTAGACACCTCCTCCTCTCGAGACCCGTTAGGCATGGCTACACCTTC,CSARHLLLSRPVRHGYTF
-,TRBJ2-7,few,TRBV15,TGTGCCACCAGCCACGCCCGTAAGCGAGGATCTTACGAGCAGTACTTC,CATSHARKRGSYEQYF
TRBD1,TRBJ2-7,-,TRBV20-1,TGCAGTGCTAGGGTCCCGGGACAGATGGGGCAGTACTTC,CSARVPGQMGQYF
-,TRBJ2-7,few,TRBV6-5,TGTGCCAGCAGTTACTCCCCCGGGCGCGGCGAGCAGTACTTC,CASSYSPGRGEQYF
TRBD2,TRBJ2-3,-,TRBV5-1,TGCGCCAGCAGCTTGGGCCTCGGACTAGCGACAGATACGCAGTATTTT,CASSLGLGLATDTQYF
-,TRBJ1-2,few,TRBV6-6,TGTGCCAGCAGCCCTATGGGGGAGACGCTGGGCTACACCTTC,CASSPMGETLGYTF
-,TRBJ1-1,-,TRBV15,TGTGCCACCAGCCTGACCCTCAGGGGCACTGAAGCTTTCTTT,CATSLTLRGTEAFF
-,TRBJ1-6,-,TRBV12-3/TRBV12-4,TGTGCCAGCAGTCTACAGGGTTCACCCCTCCACTTT,CASSLQGSPLHF
-,TRBJ2-3,-,TRBV20-1,TGCAGTGCTCGCGGGTACACAGATACGCAGTATTTT,CSARGYTDTQYF
TRBD1,TRBJ1-2,-,TRBV6-7,TGTGCCAGCGGTCGACAGGGAGGCGGCTACACCTTC,CASGRQGGGYTF
TRBD2,TRBJ2-7,-,TRBV20-1,TGCAGTGCTAGAGGGGTTGGGACTAGCGGCCCCTTCATCTCCTACGGGCAGTACTTC,CSARGVGTSGPFISYGQYF
-,TRBJ2-1,-,TRBV7-9,TGTGCCAGCAGCTTACATGGGGCGGGAAATGAGCAGTTCTTC,CASSLHGAGNEQFF
-,TRBJ2-6,few,TRBV7-7,TGTGCTAGCAGCCCAGACAGTGTCTCTGGGGCCAACGTCCTGACTTTC,CASSPDSVSGANVLTF
TRBD1,TRBJ1-2,-,TRBV10-3,TGTGCCATCAGTAAAGAACAGGGGAACTATGGCTACACCTTC,CAISKEQGNYGYTF
-,TRBJ2-5,-,TRBV12-3/TRBV12-4,TGTGCCAGCAGTTTGGGTCGGCAGGGGCGGGGAGAGACCCAGTACTTC,CASSLGRQGRGETQYF
TRBD1,TRBJ2-3,-,TRBV5-5,TGTGCCAGCAGCTTGAGGTGGACCGGGACAGCGAAAAGCACAGATACGCAGTATTTT,CASSLRWTGTAKSTDTQYF
-,TRBJ2-1,-,TRBV20-1,TGCAGTGCTAGAGAGCCCAAAAAGGAATACAATGAGCAGTTCTTC,CSAREPKKEYNEQFF
-,TRBJ2-1,-,TRBV20-1,TGCAGTGCGCTAACCTCTGATCTCTCCTACAATGAGCAGTTCTTC,CSALTSDLSYNEQFF
-,TRBJ1-5,-,TRBV2,TGTGCCAGCAGGGGGCAGGGAGAGCCCCAGCATTTT,CASRGQGEPQHF
TRBD2,TRBJ2-5,-,TRBV5-1,TGCGCCAGCGGGGCTAGCGGGGGAGTCTTAGAGACCCAGTACTTC,CASGASGGVLETQYF
TRBD1,TRBJ2-4,-,TRBV7-3,TGTGCCAGCAGCCCCCGGGACAGTTTAAACATTCAGTACTTC,CASSPRDSLNIQYF
TRBD1,TRBJ1-4,-,TRBV5-1,TGCGCCAGCAGCCCACGACAGGGGCCGCTTGAAAAACTGTTTTTT,CASSPRQGPLEKLFF